One and the same sample provided the 28 T cell receptor beta chains below, sequenced in a study of blood T cell repertoires in COVID-19. Libraries were prepared by immunoSEQ multiplex PCR; TCRdb keeps only in-frame clonotypes and omits some of them. Of around 170,000 clones listed, about 82% are singletons. Sequencing was carried out using PBMCs or T cells enriched from blood (not recorded which). The receptors here all came from a woman under 40 who had recovered from COVID-19.

V and J are TRBV19 and TRBJ2-5, with D possibly matching TRBD2 (6 bases). V gave up 1 base and J gave up 5 bases, with 29 bases separating them. CDR3 size: 20 residues. Germline CDR1 LNHDA, CDR2 SQIVND (reference sequence). The CDR3 reads CASSIVGGPLSADVSETQYF. As DNA, the CDR3 is TGTGCCAGTAGTATAGTCGGAGGGCCTTTATCGGCTGATGTGTCGGAGACCCAGTACTTC.

The chain joins TRBV9 to TRBJ2-3; D is perhaps TRBD2 (5 bases). Trimming shortened V by 4 bases and J by 5 bases, and 17 bases separated the two germline ends. This CDR3 is 15 amino acids long. Germline loops: CDR1 SGDLS, CDR2 YYNGEE. The chain's CDR3 is CASSLRGNLVDTQYF. Here the CDR3 DNA reads TGTGCCAGCAGCCTCCGGGGTAACTTAGTAGATACGCAGTATTTT. Complete variable domain (other parts from reference TRBV9 and TRBJ2-3): DSGVTQTPKHLITATGQRVTLRCSPRSGDLSVYWYQQSLDQGLQFLIQYYNGEERAKGNILERFSAQQFPDLHSELNLSSLELGDSALYFCASSLRGNLVDTQYFGPGTRLTVL.

J is TRBJ2-3 and V is TRBV30, with no clear D. The germline V gene encodes CDR1 GTSNPN and CDR2 SVGIG (reference sequence). The V end was cut by 2 bases, the J end by 2 bases, with 17 bases between. The CDR3 loop spans 16 amino acids. The CDR3 sequence is CAWSLLAEQVTDTQYF. In DNA, the CDR3 is TGTGCCTGGAGTCTCTTGGCGGAACAAGTCACAGATACGCAGTATTTT.

J is TRBJ2-1 and V is TRBV29-1; weak D call: TRBD2 (6 bases). This CDR3 has 12 amino acids. Trimming cost V 6 bases and J 3 bases, with 9 bases left between them. In germline, CDR1 is SQVTM, CDR2 ANQGSEA. The CDR3 region has the DNA TGCAGCGTGGGGGGAGGCTACAATGAGCAGTTCTTC. It encodes CSVGGGYNEQFF.

This clone showed up just once. V and J are TRBV4-2 and TRBJ2-1; 12 nucleotides match TRBD2. CDR3 length: 17 amino acids. J gave up 5 bases and V 1 base, and 6 bases lay outside the gene matches. Germline CDR1 and CDR2: LGHNA and YNFKEQ. The CDR3 DNA reads TGTGCCAGCAGCCAAGTCATCCGGACTAGCGGGAACAATGAGCAGTTCTTC. It translates to CASSQVIRTSGNNEQFF.

The chain couples TRBV9 to TRBJ2-1; D perhaps matches TRBD2 (5 bases). The V end was cut by 4 bases, the J end by 6 bases, with 20 bases between. The CDR3 is 16 residues long. The germline gives CDR1 SGDLS, CDR2 YYNGEE. The CDR3 is CASSPRAEGHSNEQFF. The CDR3 nucleotides are TGTGCCAGCAGCCCCCGCGCTGAGGGCCATAGCAATGAGCAGTTCTTC.

V is TRBV27 and J is TRBJ2-2; 9 bases match TRBD1. J was trimmed by 1 base and V by 10 bases; bases with no gene match: 7. Per the germline V gene, CDR1 is MNHEY and CDR2 is SMNVEV (reference sequence). This CDR3 is 15 amino acids long. As DNA, the CDR3 is TGTGCCATCCAGAGGACAGGGGTGAACACCGGGGAGCTGTTTTTT. It encodes CAIQRTGVNTGELFF.

The chain links TRBV9 to TRBJ2-7, with D perhaps matching TRBD1 (6 bases). Trimming cost V 0 bases and J 5 bases, with 15 bases left between them. The CDR3 has 15 amino acids. Germline CDR1 SGDLS, CDR2 YYNGEE. The CDR3 loop is CASSVGGQGWNEQYF. In nucleotides, the CDR3 is TGTGCCAGCAGCGTAGGAGGGCAGGGGTGGAACGAGCAGTACTTC.

The V gene is TRBV10-3, the J gene TRBJ2-6, with D maybe TRBD2 (5 bases). Germline CDR1 and CDR2: ENHRY and SYGVKD. Trimming left V 4 bases short and J 1 base short, with 5 bases between. CDR3 length: 14 residues. In DNA form, the CDR3 reads TGTGCCATCAGTGGAGGGTCTGGGGCCAACGTCCTGACTTTC. Protein product: CAISGGSGANVLTF.

The rearrangement joins TRBV12-3 or TRBV12-4 to TRBJ2-7, with D perhaps matching TRBD2 (6 bases). Trimming removed 7 bases at V and 0 bases at J, with 10 bases between. The CDR3 is 13 amino acids. The CDR3 protein is CASNPGVSYEQYF. The CDR3 region has the DNA TGTGCCAGCAATCCGGGGGTCTCCTACGAGCAGTACTTC.

The chain employs TRBV15 and TRBJ2-3; D uncertain. Germline V CDR1 and CDR2: LNHNV, YYDKDF (reference sequence). The CDR3 loop spans 13 amino acids. V dropped 5 bases and J dropped 7 bases, with 13 bases sitting between them. CDR3 in amino acids: CATSSRGRNTQYF. The CDR3 nucleotides are TGTGCCACCAGCTCGAGAGGTCGTAATACGCAGTATTTT. The complete variable domain, with remaining parts taken from reference TRBV15 and TRBJ2-3, reads DAMVIQNPRYQVTQFGKPVTLSCSQTLNHNVMYWYQQKSSQAPKLLFHYYDKDFNNEADTPDNFQSRRPNTSFCFLDIRSPGLGDTAMYLCATSSRGRNTQYFGPGTRLTVL.

The chain employs TRBV2 and TRBJ2-5; 9 bases match TRBD1. J gave up 2 bases and V 6 bases, and 4 bases lay outside the gene matches. This CDR3 is built from 14 residues. Germline-derived CDR1 and CDR2 are SNHLY and FYNNEI. The DNA for the CDR3 is TGTGCCAGCAGGAAAGACAGGGGGCAAGAGACCCAGTACTTC. Protein product: CASRKDRGQETQYF.

The DNA for the CDR3 is TGTGCCAGCAGTGAAGTTCGCCACCTCTATAGCAATCAGCCCCAGCATTTT. This translates into CASSEVRHLYSNQPQHF. The chain recombines TRBV6-1 with TRBJ1-5; no clear D gene. Germline V gene sequence: CDR1 MNHNS, CDR2 SASEGT. Trimming took off 1 base at V and 0 bases at J, with 13 bases between the two ends. The CDR3 length is 17 residues.

The chain has TRBV30 and TRBJ2-7, with unresolved D. The CDR3 has 12 residues. CDR1 GTSNPN and CDR2 SVGIG come from the germline V gene (reference sequence). V lost 2 bases, J lost 0 bases, and 5 bases lay in between. CDR3: CAWSPVSYEQYF. Written as DNA, the CDR3 is TGTGCCTGGAGTCCTGTCTCCTACGAGCAGTACTTC.

The chain uses TRBV28 and TRBJ2-7; D may be TRBD1 (5 bases). The CDR3 loop spans 14 amino acids. Trimming removed 5 bases from V and 7 bases from J, with 18 bases in between. CDR1 MDHEN and CDR2 SYDVKM come from the germline V gene. CDR3 amino acids: CASSRTRSHGEQYF. DNA for the CDR3: TGTGCCAGCAGTCGGACACGCAGCCACGGAGAGCAGTACTTC. Variable domain in full (rest from reference TRBV28 and TRBJ2-7): DVKVTQSSRYLVKRTGEKVFLECVQDMDHENMFWYRQDPGLGLRLIYFSYDVKMKEKGDIPEGYSVSREKKERFSLILESASTNQTSMYLCASSRTRSHGEQYFGPGTRLTVT.

In its sample, this clone was seen many times. The chain combines TRBV15 with TRBJ2-7; D gene ambiguous. The length of the CDR3 is 14 residues. V gave up 0 bases and J gave up 5 bases, with 11 bases separating them. Germline CDR1 reads LNHNV; CDR2 reads YYDKDF (reference sequence). CDR3 sequence: CATSREESIDEQYF. In DNA form, the CDR3 reads TGTGCCACCAGCAGAGAGGAGAGTATCGACGAGCAGTACTTC.

This chain uses TRBV2 with TRBJ2-3; tentative D call: TRBD1 (6 bases). Trimming cost V 5 bases and J 1 base, with 13 bases left between them. The germline CDR1 and CDR2 sequences are SNHLY and FYNNEI. The CDR3 covers 15 residues. The CDR3: CASSNQGLGTDTQYF. DNA for the CDR3: TGTGCCAGCAGTAATCAGGGGTTGGGCACAGATACGCAGTATTTT.

This clone turned up a few times. The rearrangement joins TRBV7-2 to TRBJ2-1, with 9 bases identical to TRBD1. This CDR3 has 13 residues. With V trimmed by 2 bases and J by 13 bases, 6 bases remained unmatched. The germline CDR1 and CDR2 sequences are SGHTA and FQGNSA. CDR3 in amino acids: CASSLPGTGSQFF. CDR3 in DNA: TGTGCCAGCAGCTTACCCGGGACAGGGTCCCAGTTCTTC.

This chain links TRBV30 with TRBJ2-3; TRBD1 might be the D (6 bases). V gave up 5 bases and J gave up 5 bases, with 23 bases separating them. Germline assignment: CDR1 GTSNPN and CDR2 SVGIG (reference sequence). The CDR3 is 16 amino acids. CDR3 protein: CAWAPIRAGEKDTQYF. The DNA of the CDR3 is TGTGCCTGGGCTCCTATCCGGGCAGGGGAGAAAGATACGCAGTATTTT.

The chain links TRBV11-2 to TRBJ2-4; 8 bases agree with TRBD1. This CDR3 has 16 residues. V shed 5 bases, J shed 0 bases, and the junction held 6 bases outside the gene matches. CDR1 SGHAT and CDR2 FQNNGV come from the germline V gene. The CDR3 DNA follows: TGTGCCAGCAGCATGACAGGGGAACTAGCCAAAAACATTCAGTACTTC. Translating gives CASSMTGELAKNIQYF.

This chain joins TRBV5-5 and TRBJ1-1, with TRBD1 identical over 7 bases. CDR1 and CDR2 (germline): SGHKS, YYEKEE (reference sequence). The CDR3 covers 16 residues. J gave up 0 bases and V 2 bases, and 7 bases lay outside the gene matches. CDR3 protein: CASSLLPTGMNTEAFF. The CDR3 bases are TGTGCCAGCAGCTTATTACCGACAGGGATGAACACTGAAGCTTTCTTT.

The gene calls are TRBV18 and TRBJ2-7; the match to TRBD1 covers 11 bases. V was pared by 4 bases and J by 4 bases, with 9 bases of the junction left unmatched. The CDR3 contains 16 residues. Germline V gives CDR1 KGHSH, CDR2 LQKENI. This CDR3 is CASSQATGTGGYEQYF. The CDR3 DNA reads TGTGCCAGCTCACAAGCAACCGGGACAGGGGGGTACGAGCAGTACTTC.

The J gene is TRBJ1-4, the V gene TRBV7-9; perhaps TRBD1 as D (6 bases). The CDR3 covers 16 residues. Germline V gives CDR1 SEHNR, CDR2 FQNEAQ (reference sequence). V lost 5 bases to trimming and J lost 0 bases, with 13 bases between them. The CDR3 DNA reads TGTGCCAGCAGCCCACTACAGGGTGCAACTAATGAAAAACTGTTTTTT. Protein sequence: CASSPLQGATNEKLFF.

The chain links TRBV2 to TRBJ2-6; D ambiguous. V was clipped by 4 bases and J by 0 bases, with 10 bases between them. This CDR3 spans 16 amino acids. CDR1 and CDR2 from the germline V gene are SNHLY and FYNNEI. The CDR3 nucleotides are TGTGCCAGCAGTGTGGCAGGCCCCTCTGGGGCCAACGTCCTGACTTTC. It yields the protein CASSVAGPSGANVLTF.

The chain combines TRBV30 with TRBJ2-1; 13 bases align to TRBD2. J lost 4 bases, V lost 3 bases, and 9 bases had no gene match. CDR3 length equals 17 residues. Germline V gene lookup returns CDR1 GTSNPN and CDR2 SVGIG (reference sequence). In DNA form, the CDR3 reads TGTGCCTGGAGACCTCCGGGGACTAGCGGGGTTTACAATGAGCAGTTCTTC. Translation: CAWRPPGTSGVYNEQFF.

V and J are TRBV9 and TRBJ2-7, with 8 positions matching TRBD2. Germline V gene lookup returns CDR1 SGDLS and CDR2 YYNGEE. The CDR3 is 14 residues long. The V and J ends lost 3 bases and 2 bases, in that order; junction bases with no gene match: 4. In nucleotides, the CDR3 is TGTGCCAGCAGCGATAGCGGGGCGGCCTACGAGCAGTACTTC. Its protein is CASSDSGAAYEQYF. Drawing the rest from reference TRBV9 and TRBJ2-7, the complete variable domain is DSGVTQTPKHLITATGQRVTLRCSPRSGDLSVYWYQQSLDQGLQFLIQYYNGEERAKGNILERFSAQQFPDLHSELNLSSLELGDSALYFCASSDSGAAYEQYFGPGTRLTVT.

The chain carries TRBV11-3 and TRBJ2-1, with 8 bases identical to TRBD1. Germline-derived CDR1 and CDR2 are SGHNT and YENEEA. This CDR3 spans 16 amino acids. Trimming at V came to 5 bases and at J to 10 bases, leaving 16 bases not matched to a gene. CDR3 amino acids: CASSPGVGTGKYEQFF. The CDR3 bases are TGTGCCAGCAGCCCGGGTGTAGGGACAGGTAAATACGAGCAGTTCTTC.

This clone has just one count. V usage is TRBV30 and J usage is TRBJ2-1, with 16 bases matching TRBD2. CDR3 length: 17 residues. The V gene's germline CDR1 is GTSNPN and CDR2 SVGIG (reference sequence). The V segment lost 4 bases and the J segment 1 base; nucleotides outside the gene matches: 4. CDR3 sequence: CAWMGLAGGFSYNEQFF. The CDR3 DNA follows: TGTGCCTGGATGGGACTAGCGGGAGGGTTTTCCTACAATGAGCAGTTCTTC.